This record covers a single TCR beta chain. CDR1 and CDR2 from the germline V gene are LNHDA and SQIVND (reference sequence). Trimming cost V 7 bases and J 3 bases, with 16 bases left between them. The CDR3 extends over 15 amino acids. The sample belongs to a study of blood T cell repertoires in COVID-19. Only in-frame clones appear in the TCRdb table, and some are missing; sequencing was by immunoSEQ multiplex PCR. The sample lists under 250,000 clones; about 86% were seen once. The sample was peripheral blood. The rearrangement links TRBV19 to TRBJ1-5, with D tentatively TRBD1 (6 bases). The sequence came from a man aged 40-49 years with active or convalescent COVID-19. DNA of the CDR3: TGTGCCAGTACCTTCGACAGGAATCTCAATCAGCCCCAGCATTTT. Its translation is CASTFDRNLNQPQHF.